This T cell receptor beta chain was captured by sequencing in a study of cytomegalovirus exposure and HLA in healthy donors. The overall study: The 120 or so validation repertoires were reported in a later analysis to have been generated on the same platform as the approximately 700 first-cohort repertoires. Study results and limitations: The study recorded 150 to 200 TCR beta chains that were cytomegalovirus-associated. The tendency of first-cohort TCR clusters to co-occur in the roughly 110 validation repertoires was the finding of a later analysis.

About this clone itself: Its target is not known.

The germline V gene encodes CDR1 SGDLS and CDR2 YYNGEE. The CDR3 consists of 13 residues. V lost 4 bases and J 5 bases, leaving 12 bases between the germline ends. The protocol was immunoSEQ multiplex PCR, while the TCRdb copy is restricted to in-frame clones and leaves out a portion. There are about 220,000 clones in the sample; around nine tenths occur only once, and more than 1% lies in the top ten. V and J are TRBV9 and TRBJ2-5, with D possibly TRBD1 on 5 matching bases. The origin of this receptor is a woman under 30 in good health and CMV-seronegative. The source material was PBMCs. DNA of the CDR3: TGTGCCAGCAGCTTCCAGGGCCTGGAGACCCAGTACTTC. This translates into CASSFQGLETQYF.